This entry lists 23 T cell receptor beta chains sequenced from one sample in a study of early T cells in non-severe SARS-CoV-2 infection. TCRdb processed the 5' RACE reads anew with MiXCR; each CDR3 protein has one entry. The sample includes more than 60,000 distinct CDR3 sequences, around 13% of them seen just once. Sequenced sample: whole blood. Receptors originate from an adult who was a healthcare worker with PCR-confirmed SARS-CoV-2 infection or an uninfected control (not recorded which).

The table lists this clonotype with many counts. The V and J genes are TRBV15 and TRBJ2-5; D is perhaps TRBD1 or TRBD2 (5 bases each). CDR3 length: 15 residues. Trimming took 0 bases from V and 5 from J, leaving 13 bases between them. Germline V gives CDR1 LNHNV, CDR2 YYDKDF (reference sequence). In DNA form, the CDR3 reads TGTGCCACCAGCAGAGATGGGGGAGCATCCGAGACCCAGTACTTC. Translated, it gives CATSRDGGASETQYF.

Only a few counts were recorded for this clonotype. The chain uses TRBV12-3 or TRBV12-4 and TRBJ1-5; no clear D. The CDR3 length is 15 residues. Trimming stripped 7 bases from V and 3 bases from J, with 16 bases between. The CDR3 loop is CASTLTLGINQPQHF. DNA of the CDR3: TGTGCCAGCACCCTAACGTTAGGAATCAATCAGCCCCAGCATTTT.

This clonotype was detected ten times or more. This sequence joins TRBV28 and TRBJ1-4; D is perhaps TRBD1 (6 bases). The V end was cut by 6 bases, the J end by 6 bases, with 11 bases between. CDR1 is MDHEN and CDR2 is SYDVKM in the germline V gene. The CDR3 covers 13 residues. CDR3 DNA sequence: TGTGCCAGCAGAATACAGGGCGATGAAAAACTGTTTTTT. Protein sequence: CASRIQGDEKLFF.

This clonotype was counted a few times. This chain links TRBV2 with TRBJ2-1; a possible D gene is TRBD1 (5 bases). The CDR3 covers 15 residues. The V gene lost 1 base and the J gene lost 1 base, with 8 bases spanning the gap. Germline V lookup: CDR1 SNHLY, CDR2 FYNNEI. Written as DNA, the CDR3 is TGTGCCAGCAGTGAAGGGACAACGTCCTACAATGAGCAGTTCTTC. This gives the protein CASSEGTTSYNEQFF. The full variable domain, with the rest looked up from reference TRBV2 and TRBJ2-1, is EPEVTQTPSHQVTQMGQEVILRCVPISNHLYFYWYRQILGQKVEFLVSFYNNEISEKSEIFDDQFSVERPDGSNFTLKIRSTKLEDSAMYFCASSEGTTSYNEQFFGPGTRLTVL.

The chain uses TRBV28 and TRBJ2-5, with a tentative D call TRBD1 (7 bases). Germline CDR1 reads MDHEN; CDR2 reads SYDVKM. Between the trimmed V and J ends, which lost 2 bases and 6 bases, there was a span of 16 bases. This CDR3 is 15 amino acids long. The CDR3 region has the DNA TGTGCCAGCAGTTTACTTAGCGGAAGGGGGCAGACCCAGTACTTC. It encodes CASSLLSGRGQTQYF.

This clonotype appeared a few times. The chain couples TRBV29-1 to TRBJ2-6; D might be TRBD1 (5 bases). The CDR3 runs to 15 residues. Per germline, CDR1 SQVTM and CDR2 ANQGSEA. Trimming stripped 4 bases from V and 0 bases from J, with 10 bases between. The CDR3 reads CSVALRGSGANVLTF. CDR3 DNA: TGCAGCGTTGCCCTTAGGGGCTCTGGGGCCAACGTCCTGACTTTC.

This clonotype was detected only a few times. The CDR3, as DNA: TGTGCCAGCAGTCCCCCGGGGACGAGGAATGAAAAACTGTTTTTT. Translating it yields CASSPPGTRNEKLFF. The rearrangement joins TRBV27 to TRBJ1-4, with a tentative D call TRBD1 (5 bases). Trimming took 5 bases from V and 5 from J, leaving 15 bases between them. The CDR3 is 15 residues long. Germline V lookup: CDR1 MNHEY, CDR2 SMNVEV (reference sequence).

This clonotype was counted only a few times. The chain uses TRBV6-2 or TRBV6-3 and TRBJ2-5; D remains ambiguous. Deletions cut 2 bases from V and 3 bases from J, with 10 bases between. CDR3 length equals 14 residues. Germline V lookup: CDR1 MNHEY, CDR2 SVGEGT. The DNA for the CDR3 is TGTGCCAGCAGTTACGAGGTCTTCGAAGAGACCCAGTACTTC. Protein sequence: CASSYEVFEETQYF.

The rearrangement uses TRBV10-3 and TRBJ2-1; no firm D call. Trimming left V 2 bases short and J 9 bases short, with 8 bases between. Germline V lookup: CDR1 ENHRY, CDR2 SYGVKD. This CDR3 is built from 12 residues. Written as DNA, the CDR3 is TGTGCCATCAGTGAGAGTGGTAGTGAGCAGTTCTTC. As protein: CAISESGSEQFF.

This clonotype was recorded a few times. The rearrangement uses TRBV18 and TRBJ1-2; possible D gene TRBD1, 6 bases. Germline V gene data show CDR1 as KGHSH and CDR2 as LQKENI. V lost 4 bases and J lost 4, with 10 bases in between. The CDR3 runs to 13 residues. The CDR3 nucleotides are TGTGCCAGCTCACGAGGGGGACCCTATGGCTACACCTTC. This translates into CASSRGGPYGYTF.

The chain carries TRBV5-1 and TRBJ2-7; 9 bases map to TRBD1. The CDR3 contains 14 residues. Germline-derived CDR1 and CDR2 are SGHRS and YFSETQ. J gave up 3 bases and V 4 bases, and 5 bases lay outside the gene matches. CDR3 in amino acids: CASSIRDRVYEQYF. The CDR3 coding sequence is TGCGCCAGCAGCATCCGGGACAGGGTCTACGAGCAGTACTTC.

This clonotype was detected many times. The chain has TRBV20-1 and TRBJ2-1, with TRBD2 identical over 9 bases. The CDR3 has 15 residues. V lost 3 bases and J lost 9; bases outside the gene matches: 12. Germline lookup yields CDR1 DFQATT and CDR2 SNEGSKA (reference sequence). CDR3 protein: CSASVPQRGAGEQFF. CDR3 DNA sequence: TGCAGTGCTAGCGTTCCCCAGCGGGGGGCTGGTGAGCAGTTCTTC.

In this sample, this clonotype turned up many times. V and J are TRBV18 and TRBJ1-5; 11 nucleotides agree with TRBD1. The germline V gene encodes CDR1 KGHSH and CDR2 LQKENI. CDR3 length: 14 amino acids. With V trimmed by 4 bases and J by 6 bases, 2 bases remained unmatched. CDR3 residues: CASSQDRGLQPQHF. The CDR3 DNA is TGTGCCAGCTCACAGGACAGGGGGCTTCAGCCCCAGCATTTT.

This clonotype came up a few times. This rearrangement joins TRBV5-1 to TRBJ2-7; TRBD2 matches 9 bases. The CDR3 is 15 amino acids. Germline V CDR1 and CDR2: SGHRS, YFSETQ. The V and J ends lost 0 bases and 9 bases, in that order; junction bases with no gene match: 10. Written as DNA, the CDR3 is TGCGCCAGCAGCTTGGGACTAGCGGAGAACACCCTGCAGTACTTC. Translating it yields CASSLGLAENTLQYF.

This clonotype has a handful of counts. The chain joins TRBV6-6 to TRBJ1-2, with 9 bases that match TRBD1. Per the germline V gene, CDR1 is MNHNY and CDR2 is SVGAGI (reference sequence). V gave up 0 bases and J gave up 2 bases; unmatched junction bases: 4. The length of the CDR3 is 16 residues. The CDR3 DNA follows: TGTGCCAGCAGTTACTCGAACGGACAGGGGAACTATGGCTACACCTTC. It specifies CASSYSNGQGNYGYTF.

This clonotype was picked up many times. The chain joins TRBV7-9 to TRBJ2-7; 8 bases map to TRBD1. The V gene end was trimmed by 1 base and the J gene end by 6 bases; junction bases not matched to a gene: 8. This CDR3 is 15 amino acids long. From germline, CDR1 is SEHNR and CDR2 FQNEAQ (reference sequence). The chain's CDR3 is CASSLGTGKAGEQYF. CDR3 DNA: TGTGCCAGCAGCTTAGGGACAGGGAAGGCTGGCGAGCAGTACTTC.

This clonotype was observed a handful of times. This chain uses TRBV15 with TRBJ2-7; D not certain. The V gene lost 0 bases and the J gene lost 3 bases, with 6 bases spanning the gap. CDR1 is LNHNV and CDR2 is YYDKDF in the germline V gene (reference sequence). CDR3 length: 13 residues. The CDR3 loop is CATSRDVGYEQYF. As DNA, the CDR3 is TGTGCCACCAGCAGAGATGTGGGCTACGAGCAGTACTTC.

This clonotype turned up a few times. CDR3: CASSLGDPPGNEQFF. CDR3 bases: TGTGCCAGCAGCTTAGGGGACCCCCCAGGGAATGAGCAGTTCTTC. The V and J genes are TRBV7-6 and TRBJ2-1; D tentatively fits TRBD1 or TRBD2 (5 bases each). CDR3 length: 15 residues. The V gene's germline CDR1 is SGHVS and CDR2 FNYEAQ. V was pared by 1 base and J by 7 bases, with 14 bases between.

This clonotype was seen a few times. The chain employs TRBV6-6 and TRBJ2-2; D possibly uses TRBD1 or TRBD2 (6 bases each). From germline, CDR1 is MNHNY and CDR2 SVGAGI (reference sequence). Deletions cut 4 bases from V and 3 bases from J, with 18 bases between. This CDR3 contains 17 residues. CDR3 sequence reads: CASSSSKGGRDTGELFF. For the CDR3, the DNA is TGTGCCAGCAGTTCATCCAAAGGGGGGCGCGACACCGGGGAGCTGTTTTTT.

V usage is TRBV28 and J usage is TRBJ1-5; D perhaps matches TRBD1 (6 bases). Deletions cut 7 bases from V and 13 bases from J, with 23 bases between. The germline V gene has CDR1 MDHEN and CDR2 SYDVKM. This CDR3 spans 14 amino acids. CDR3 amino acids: CASKGRTAQSAQHF. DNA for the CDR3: TGTGCCAGCAAGGGGCGGACAGCGCAATCAGCGCAGCATTTT.

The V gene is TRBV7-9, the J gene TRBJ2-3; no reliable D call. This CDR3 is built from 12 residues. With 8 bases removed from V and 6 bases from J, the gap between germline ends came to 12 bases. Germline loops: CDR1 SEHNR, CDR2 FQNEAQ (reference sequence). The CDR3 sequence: CASAFDGDTQYF. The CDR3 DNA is TGTGCCAGCGCGTTTGATGGGGATACGCAGTATTTT.

This chain's CDR3 is CASSYSLGSGANVLTF. CDR3 in DNA: TGTGCCAGCAGTTACTCCTTGGGGTCTGGGGCCAACGTCCTGACTTTC. The rearrangement links TRBV6-5 to TRBJ2-6; D gene unclear. The CDR3 is made up of 16 amino acids. The V end lost 0 bases, the J end lost 1 base, and 7 bases lay between the germline ends. Germline V gene data show CDR1 as MNHEY and CDR2 as SVGAGI.

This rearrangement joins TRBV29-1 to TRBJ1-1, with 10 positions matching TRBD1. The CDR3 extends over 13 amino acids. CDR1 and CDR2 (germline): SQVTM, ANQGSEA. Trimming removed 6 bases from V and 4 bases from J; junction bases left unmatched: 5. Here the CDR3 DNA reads TGCAGCGTCGCCGGGACAGGGGCCACTGAAGCTTTCTTT. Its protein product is CSVAGTGATEAFF.